In its sample, the clone carrying this TCR beta chain was seen a few times. What it binds is unknown. The data derive from a study of shared clonotypes between healthy human individuals. Study information: Each donor's CD8 memory used one plate, CD8 naive two, each CD4 subset three. Study-level points and caveats: Across a handful of donors, naive CD4 shared roughly 5%, naive CD8 around 3.8%, memory CD4 2% to 2.5%, memory CD8 0.35% to 0.5%.

The length of the CDR3 is 14 residues. Trimming pared 5 bases from V and 0 bases from J, leaving 10 bases between. Germline V CDR1 and CDR2: LNHDA, SQIVND (reference sequence). Sequencing was at deep level. Investigators spread the genomic DNA of each subset evenly over several immunoSEQ plates. Profiling relied on immunoSEQ multiplex PCR, and the TCRdb table lists in-frame clones only, not all of them. The sample includes about 2.1 million clones, 85% to 95% of them seen just once. Terminally differentiated effector memory CD45RA+ cells were excluded by CCR7 positive selection of CD45RO-negative cells.

The sequenced material came from naive CD8+ T cells from PBMCs. This TCR was sampled from a man aged 18 to 35 in good health. Some clones in this sample may be carry-over from other donors' samples. The V call is TRBV19, the J call TRBJ1-1, with D possibly being TRBD1 (5 bases). The DNA for the CDR3 is TGTGCCAGTAGTCATGGGACCATGAACACTGAAGCTTTCTTT. It encodes CASSHGTMNTEAFF.